This is a list of T cell receptor beta chains from one sample in a study of OX40 agonist ivuxolimab in advanced cancers. Profiling relied on immunoSEQ multiplex PCR, and the TCRdb table lists in-frame clones only, not all of them. The table records around 80,000 clones, approximately 85% of them present only once. The sample here was CD4+ or CD8+ T cells sorted from blood, taken in a trial of the OX40 agonist ivuxolimab. These receptor sequences come from an adult with an advanced solid tumor such as melanoma, head and neck, liver or kidney cancer. CDR3s leave out the opening cysteine and the closing phenylalanine or tryptophan. Fields, in order: V gene, clone size, J gene, CDR3 protein. Not every row has a clone size; where given, it reads once, few, many or a size class.

v_call: TRBV5-1
clone_size: -
j_call: TRBJ2-1
cdr3_aa: ASSLVGARSYNEQF

v_call: TRBV18
clone_size: -
j_call: TRBJ2-7
cdr3_aa: ASSPTGTGAFGQY

v_call: TRBV27
clone_size: -
j_call: TRBJ2-7
cdr3_aa: ASSRKWDRGDSYEQY

v_call: TRBV28
clone_size: -
j_call: TRBJ1-1
cdr3_aa: ASSLGALGTEAF

v_call: TRBV10-2
clone_size: few
j_call: TRBJ2-2
cdr3_aa: ASSDSAGAGAGELF

v_call: TRBV7-8
clone_size: -
j_call: TRBJ1-1
cdr3_aa: ASSVTAGTRNTEAF

v_call: TRBV29-1
clone_size: once
j_call: TRBJ1-2
cdr3_aa: SVEEGFLYGYT

v_call: TRBV9
clone_size: -
j_call: TRBJ1-5
cdr3_aa: ASSDGRKNQPQH

v_call: TRBV6-1
clone_size: -
j_call: TRBJ2-7
cdr3_aa: ATRGAGQNEQY

v_call: TRBV15
clone_size: -
j_call: TRBJ2-3
cdr3_aa: ATSRLLGRALFTDTQY

v_call: TRBV5-1
clone_size: once
j_call: TRBJ1-1
cdr3_aa: ASSSPGQGETEAF

v_call: TRBV4-2
clone_size: -
j_call: TRBJ1-4
cdr3_aa: ASSQDGGGSTNEKLF

v_call: TRBV6-5
clone_size: -
j_call: TRBJ2-5
cdr3_aa: ASSTSLAVAETQY

v_call: TRBV7-7
clone_size: -
j_call: TRBJ2-7
cdr3_aa: ASSLEATSDEQY

v_call: TRBV4-2
clone_size: -
j_call: TRBJ2-7
cdr3_aa: ASSVLYGTWEQY

v_call: TRBV27
clone_size: -
j_call: TRBJ2-1
cdr3_aa: ASASLAGGQMQF

v_call: TRBV7-6
clone_size: -
j_call: TRBJ2-5
cdr3_aa: ASSLGGGGPSLMETQY

v_call: TRBV19
clone_size: few
j_call: TRBJ1-2
cdr3_aa: ASWASKGYT

v_call: TRBV5-6
clone_size: -
j_call: TRBJ2-7
cdr3_aa: ASSGRLGSAEQY

v_call: TRBV30
clone_size: once
j_call: TRBJ1-1
cdr3_aa: AWSRQRNTEAF

v_call: TRBV29-1
clone_size: -
j_call: TRBJ1-2
cdr3_aa: SVEEGRGLRGYT

v_call: TRBV19
clone_size: once
j_call: TRBJ1-5
cdr3_aa: ASSMGAHQH

v_call: TRBV5-1
clone_size: -
j_call: TRBJ2-3
cdr3_aa: ASSFSGTSGASTDTQY